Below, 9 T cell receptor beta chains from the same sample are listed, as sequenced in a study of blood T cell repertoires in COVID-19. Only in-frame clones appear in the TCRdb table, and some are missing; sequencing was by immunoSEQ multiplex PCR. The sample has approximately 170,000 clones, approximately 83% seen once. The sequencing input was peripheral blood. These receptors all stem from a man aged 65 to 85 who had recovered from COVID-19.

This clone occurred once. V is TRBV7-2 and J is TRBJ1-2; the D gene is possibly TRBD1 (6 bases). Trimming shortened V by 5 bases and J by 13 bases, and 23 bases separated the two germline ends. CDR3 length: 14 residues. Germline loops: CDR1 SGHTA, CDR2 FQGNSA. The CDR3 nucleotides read TGTGCCAGCAGCCCAGGCCATGCACAGGGTCGAGTCACCTTC. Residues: CASSPGHAQGRVTF.

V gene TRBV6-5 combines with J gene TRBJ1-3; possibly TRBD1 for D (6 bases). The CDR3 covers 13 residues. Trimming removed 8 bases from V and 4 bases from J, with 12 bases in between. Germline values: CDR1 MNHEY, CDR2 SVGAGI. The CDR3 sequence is CASQTGGGNTIYF. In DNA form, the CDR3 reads TGTGCCAGCCAGACAGGAGGAGGAAACACCATATATTTT.

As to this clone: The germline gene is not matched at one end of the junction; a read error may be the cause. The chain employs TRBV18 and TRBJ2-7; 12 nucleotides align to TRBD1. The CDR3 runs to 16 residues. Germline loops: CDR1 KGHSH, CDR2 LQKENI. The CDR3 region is CASSPPGTGGSNEQYF. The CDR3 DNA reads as TGTGCCAGCTCACCACCAGGGACAGGGGGCTCCAACGAGCAGTACTTC.

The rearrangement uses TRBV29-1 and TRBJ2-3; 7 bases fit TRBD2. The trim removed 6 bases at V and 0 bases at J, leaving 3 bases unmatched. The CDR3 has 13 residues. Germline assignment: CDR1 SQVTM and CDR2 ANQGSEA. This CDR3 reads CSVSSGSTDTQYF. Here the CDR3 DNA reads TGCAGCGTGTCTAGCGGTAGCACAGATACGCAGTATTTT.

CDR3 region: CSVAGRGGFQETQYF. DNA for the CDR3: TGCAGCGTTGCGGGGAGGGGGGGCTTCCAAGAGACCCAGTACTTC. The chain uses TRBV29-1 and TRBJ2-5; possibly TRBD2 for D (7 bases). The ends were cut back, 4 bases at V and 1 base at J, with 16 bases in the middle. CDR1 and CDR2 (germline): SQVTM, ANQGSEA. This CDR3 comprises 15 residues.

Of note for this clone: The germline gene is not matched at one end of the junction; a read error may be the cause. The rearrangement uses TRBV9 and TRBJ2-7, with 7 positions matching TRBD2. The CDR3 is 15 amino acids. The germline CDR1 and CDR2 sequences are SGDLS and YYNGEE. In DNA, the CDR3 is TGTGCCAGCAGCCCCCGAGGCGGGAGCTCCTACGAGCAGTATTTC. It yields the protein CASSPRGGSSYEQYF.

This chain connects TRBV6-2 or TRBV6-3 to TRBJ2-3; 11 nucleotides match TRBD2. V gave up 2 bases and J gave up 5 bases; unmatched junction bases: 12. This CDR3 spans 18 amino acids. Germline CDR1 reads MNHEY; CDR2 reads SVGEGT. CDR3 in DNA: TGTGCCAGCAGTTACCGAGAGGGGATAGCGGGAGGGAAAGATACGCAGTATTTT. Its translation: CASSYREGIAGGKDTQYF.

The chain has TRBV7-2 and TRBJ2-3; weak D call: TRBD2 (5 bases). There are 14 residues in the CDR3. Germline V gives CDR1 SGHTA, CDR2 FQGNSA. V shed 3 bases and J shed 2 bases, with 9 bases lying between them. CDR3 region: CASSLGDHTDTQYF. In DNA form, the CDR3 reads TGTGCCAGCAGCTTGGGAGATCACACAGATACGCAGTATTTT.

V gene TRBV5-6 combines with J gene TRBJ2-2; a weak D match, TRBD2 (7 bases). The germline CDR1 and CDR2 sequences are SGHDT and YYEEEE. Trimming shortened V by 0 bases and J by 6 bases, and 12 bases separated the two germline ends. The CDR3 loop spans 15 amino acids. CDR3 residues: CASSLVVGGAGELFF. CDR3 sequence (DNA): TGTGCCAGCAGCTTGGTAGTAGGGGGGGCCGGGGAGCTGTTTTTT. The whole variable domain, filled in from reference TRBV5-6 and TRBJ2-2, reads DAGVTQSPTHLIKTRGQQVTLRCSPKSGHDTVSWYQQALGQGPQFIFQYYEEEERQRGNFPDRFSGHQFPNYSSELNVNALLLGDSALYLCASSLVVGGAGELFFGEGSRLTVL.